This T cell receptor beta chain derives from a study of CD8+ T cells in alopecia areata. Indicated treatment: oral pan-JAK inhibitor, 5-10 mg twice daily. Regarding the study as a whole: Tofacitinib delivered significant drops in scalp clonality and in expanded CD8+ clones among the top 100.

Germline values: CDR1 SGHRS, CDR2 YFSETQ. The CDR3 is made up of 15 amino acids. Trimming removed 0 bases at V and 3 bases at J, with 13 bases between. Worth noting for this clone: Its antigen remains unknown.

Following extraction, RNA underwent reverse transcription to cDNA, which served as the sequencing template. Some clones are missing from TCRdb's copy, which holds only in-frame ones; the method was immunoSEQ multiplex PCR. The table records about 200,000 clones, 55% to 70% of them present only once. The receptor's source is a human donor with alopecia areata. The chain has TRBV5-1 and TRBJ2-7; D is perhaps TRBD1 (5 bases). The material sequenced was CD4+ T cells sorted from blood, taken at week 24, from a patient treated with tofacitinib. The CDR3 protein is CASSLGVGQGYEQYF. The CDR3 DNA sequence: TGCGCCAGCAGCTTGGGAGTGGGGCAGGGCTACGAGCAGTACTTC.